This TCR beta chain came from a study of post-analysis software for immune sequencing data. Looking at the study overall: Patients had relapsing-remitting, secondary progressive or progressive-relapsing multiple sclerosis; some lacked subtype.

The TCR beta cDNA libraries carried unique molecular identifiers. Each CDR3 protein is one row after TCRdb ran MiXCR on the PCR reads. The sample comprises 800,000 to 950,000 distinct CDR3 sequences, approximately 57% of which are singletons, and around 4.5% rests with the top ten. Sequencing was done on a sample of blood. The TCR originated in a girl aged 5-17 years with multiple sclerosis.

The CDR3 spells CANQARRGGETQYF. The CDR3 DNA sequence: TGTGCCAACCAAGCGAGGCGGGGCGGAGAGACCCAGTACTTC. The V and J genes are TRBV21-1 and TRBJ2-5; the D call in the table, TRBD1, was not verified against the DNA. TRBV21-1 is a recognized pseudogene. This CDR3 spans 14 amino acids.